The clone carrying this T cell receptor beta chain was counted a few times. The antigen is undetermined. TCRdb re-analysed the reads in MiXCR, keeping a single row per CDR3 protein. The repertoire holds about 58,000 distinct CDR3 sequences, with about 18% as singletons. The data were obtained in a study of T cell repertoires in cytomegalovirus infection. Background on the study: In the study, CMV epitopes included recently identified HLA-C-restricted and well-studied HLA-B-restricted ones. CMV infection plus the matching HLA type was flagged by public TCR beta signatures. Whole-study results and caveats: HLA-C-restricted CMV clonotypes gave the most frequent clonotype in two of eight donors. The study identified carriers of CMV plus the relevant HLA from cumulative public TCR beta family frequency.

Trimming removed 4 bases at V and 4 bases at J, with 15 bases between. This CDR3 region has 15 residues. Germline loops: CDR1 SGHTA, CDR2 FQGTGA. The material sequenced was CD8+ T cells from cultured PBMCs, taken from culture after CMV antigen stimulation. This TCR was sampled from a human donor in good health (CMV status not recorded). Some clones in this sample may be carry-over from other donors' samples. The rearrangement uses TRBV7-3 and TRBJ2-3; D could derive from TRBD1 or TRBD2 (6 bases each). The CDR3 nucleotides are TGTGCCAGCAGCTCGCTCGGGGGCGGAGCAGATACGCAGTATTTT. Amino acids: CASSSLGGGADTQYF.